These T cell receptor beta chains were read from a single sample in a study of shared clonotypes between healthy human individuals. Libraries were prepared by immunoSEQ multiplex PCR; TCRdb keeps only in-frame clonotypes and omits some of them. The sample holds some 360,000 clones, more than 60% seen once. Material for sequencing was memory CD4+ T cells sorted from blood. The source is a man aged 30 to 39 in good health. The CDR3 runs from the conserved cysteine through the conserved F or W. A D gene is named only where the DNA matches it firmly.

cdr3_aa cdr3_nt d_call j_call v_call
CASSLAGTYEQYF TGTGCCAGCAGTTTAGCAGGGACTTACGAGCAGTACTTC NA TRBJ2-7 TRBV27
CASSWSGPNEKLFF TGTGCCAGCAGTTGGTCAGGGCCTAATGAAAAACTGTTTTTT NA TRBJ1-4 TRBV28
CASSTGPRSGNTIYF TGTGCCAGCAGCACGGGACCGCGCTCTGGAAACACCATATATTTT NA TRBJ1-3 TRBV9
CASRLTGTGTYEQYF TGTGCCAGCAGACTTACCGGGACAGGGACCTACGAGCAGTACTTC TRBD1 TRBJ2-7 TRBV2
CSAGRDWQQYF TGCAGTGCAGGAAGGGACTGGCAGCAGTACTTC NA TRBJ2-7 TRBV20-1
CASSEFLGANVLTF TGTGCCAGCAGCGAGTTCTTGGGGGCCAACGTCCTGACTTTC NA TRBJ2-6 TRBV7-9
CASSLYDHEKLFF TGTGCCAGCAGTTTATACGACCATGAAAAACTGTTTTTT NA TRBJ1-4 TRBV28
CASTPPLGDRGRGANVLTF TGTGCCAGTACCCCTCCTCTGGGCGACAGGGGGCGTGGGGCCAACGTCCTGACTTTC TRBD1 TRBJ2-6 TRBV19
CASRRSGTSYEQYF TGTGCCAGCAGACGGAGTGGGACCTCCTACGAGCAGTACTTC NA TRBJ2-7 TRBV28
CASSPYMGRQNEQFF TGTGCCAGCTCACCATATATGGGGAGGCAGAATGAGCAGTTCTTC NA TRBJ2-1 TRBV18
CASSTRSSDSYEQYF TGTGCCAGCAGCACCCGATCTAGTGACTCCTACGAGCAGTACTTC NA TRBJ2-7 TRBV9
CASSFDTWEQYF TGCGCCAGCAGCTTCGATACCTGGGAGCAGTACTTC NA TRBJ2-7 TRBV5-1
CASSTRVSGNTIYF TGTGCCAGCAGTACCAGGGTCTCTGGAAACACCATATATTTT NA TRBJ1-3 TRBV2
CASSPLQGGGYEQYF TGCGCCAGCAGCCCCCTGCAGGGGGGTGGTTACGAGCAGTACTTC NA TRBJ2-7 TRBV5-1
CASRLRAERSLELFF TGTGCCAGCAGGCTCCGGGCAGAAAGGTCATTAGAACTGTTTTTT NA TRBJ1-4 TRBV6-5
CASSLVPLANSNQPQHF TGTGCCAGCAGCTTAGTTCCTTTGGCCAATAGCAATCAGCCCCAGCATTTT NA TRBJ1-5 TRBV7-6